This is a list of T cell receptor beta chains from one sample in a study of OX40 agonist ivuxolimab in advanced cancers. TCRdb's table, derived via immunoSEQ multiplex PCR, lists solely in-frame clones and lacks some. The sample consists of about 79,000 clones, approximately 90% of them appearing once. The specimen was CD4+ or CD8+ T cells sorted from blood, collected in a trial of the OX40 agonist ivuxolimab. The receptors shown here come from an adult with an advanced solid tumor such as melanoma, head and neck, liver or kidney cancer. Each CDR3 is given with its conserved first and last residue.

>TRBV2|TRBJ2-7|15
CASSFRRTSRDEQYF
>TRBV10-3|TRBJ2-7|15
CAISGLAGGSYEQYF
>TRBV5-1|TRBJ2-1|15
CASSFVRGRSNEQFF
>TRBV9|TRBJ2-1|15
CASSVEERLANEQFF
>TRBV19|TRBJ1-2|12
CASSTLQGRYTF
>TRBV9|TRBJ2-7|15
CASSVGDGRSYEQYF
>TRBV6-1|TRBJ1-2|15
CASSEHREGAYGYTF
>TRBV28|TRBJ2-3|15
CASNSSPGLADTQYF
>TRBV19|TRBJ2-1|15
CASSISTGEGNEQFF
>TRBV7-8|TRBJ2-7|17
CASSLGMGTGGSYEQYF
>TRBV9|TRBJ1-1|14
CASRPGTANTEAFF
>TRBV18|TRBJ2-3|15
CASSPADRGPDTQYF
>TRBV9|TRBJ2-5|15
CASSPGGTRQETQYF
>TRBV19|TRBJ1-5|15
CASSIRDRFNQPQHF
>TRBV5-5|TRBJ2-1|15
CASSSGLAGNNEQFF
>TRBV6-1|TRBJ2-5|13
CASQDRAKETQYF
>TRBV20-1|TRBJ2-3|11
CSASDIDTQYF
>TRBV2|TRBJ2-3|15
CASSAISGSTDTQYF
>TRBV18|TRBJ2-7|14
CASSLSGGKWEQYF
>TRBV7-9|TRBJ2-7|14
CASTRDGLFYEQYF
>TRBV5-4|TRBJ2-7|17
CASSLGLAGRVDYEQYF
>TRBV7-3|TRBJ2-7|14
CASSPTLAFGEQYF
>TRBV7-2|TRBJ1-5|14
CASSRDSYNQPQHF
>TRBV7-9|TRBJ1-3|15
CASSTGTGQRNTIYF
>TRBV4-2|TRBJ2-5|15
CASSQDRREQETQYF
>TRBV11-3|TRBJ2-7|16
CASSPGLAGWWYEQYF
>TRBV28|TRBJ2-6|14
CASVYSAGANVLTF
>TRBV5-1|TRBJ2-7|12
CASSRTGYEQYF
>TRBV6-1|TRBJ1-1|13
CASSEGPGTEAFF
>TRBV4-2|TRBJ2-5|15
CASSTSGLAEETQYF
>TRBV19|TRBJ2-7|16
CASSMWAAPYGYEQYF
>TRBV6-1|TRBJ2-7|12
CASSDDRYEQYF
>TRBV7-9|TRBJ2-5|14
CASSLVRQGKTQYF
>TRBV6-6|TRBJ1-3|11
CASSPLDTIYF
>TRBV18|TRBJ1-1|13
CASSPGQGAEAFF
>TRBV27|TRBJ1-2|13
CASSPSYIHGYTF
>TRBV18|TRBJ2-7|14
CASSPPVSPYEQYF
>TRBV10-3|TRBJ2-7|17
CAISEPSRTGGSYEQYF
>TRBV5-4|TRBJ1-2|17
CASSRGGGLGLGYGYTF